This T cell receptor beta chain derives from a study of T cell responses to AZD1222 COVID-19 vaccine. Across the study: Pooled samples include second doses given at about 4 or 12 weeks.

Comment on this clone: Antigen: not known.

The ends were cut back, 8 bases at V and 7 bases at J, with 18 bases in the middle. The CDR3 has 14 residues. Germline CDR1 MGHDK, CDR2 SYGVNS. Profiling relied on immunoSEQ multiplex PCR, and the TCRdb table lists in-frame clones only, not all of them. The data hold fewer than 200,000 clones, with around 90% observed a single time. Whole-study results and caveats: Donors in the cohort were predominantly white British and more often female, and clonal diversity was possibly underestimated. Spike-specific TCR breadth and depth were elevated following two AZD1222 doses. Targeting of unmutated variant regions was reportedly seen in nearly half of spike-specific TCRs.

This sequence was found in an adult in good health. The sequences come from peripheral blood, collected on day 0 of AZD1222 vaccination. The rearrangement uses TRBV25-1 and TRBJ2-4, with D tentatively TRBD2 (5 bases). The CDR3: CASLSREGGNIQYF. DNA for the CDR3: TGTGCCAGCCTTTCAAGAGAGGGTGGGAACATTCAGTACTTC.